A single sample is the source of the 4 T cell receptor beta chains below, sequenced in a study of neoadjuvant anti-PD-1 for oral cavity cancer (dated by TCRdb to 2020 to 2022). The library relied on the immunoSEQ multiplex PCR assay. TCRdb took this table from immuneACCESS and kept in-frame rearrangements with V and J called. Such tables lack part of the clones; where checked against another copy, unresolved V genes explain under half of the gap, and the rest is unexplained. In all, the sample holds approximately 13,000 clones, and roughly two thirds of those were seen once. The top ten hold roughly 3.1% of the sample. The time point label on this specimen signifies: after neoadjuvant nivolumab, at surgical resection. This material consisted of PBMCs, taken after nivolumab (anti-PD-1) treatment. The receptors originated from a person between 35 and 79 years old with oral cavity squamous cell carcinoma.

The rearrangement uses TRBV19 and TRBJ2-7, with TRBD1 identical over 9 bases. The CDR3 loop spans 16 amino acids. Germline assignment: CDR1 LNHDA and CDR2 SQIVND (reference sequence). Trimming took 1 base from V and 2 from J; bases not matched to a gene: 6. This CDR3 reads CASSIGTGAEAYEQYF. CDR3 sequence (DNA): TGTGCCAGTAGTATAGGGACAGGGGCTGAAGCCTACGAGCAGTACTTC.

This clone was counted between two and nine times. The chain carries TRBV7-8 and TRBJ1-4; D not resolved. Germline lookup yields CDR1 SGHVS and CDR2 FQNEAQ. The V gene lost 4 bases and the J gene lost 0 bases, with 6 bases spanning the gap. This CDR3 has 14 residues. The CDR3 region is CASSSASTNEKLFF. In DNA, the CDR3 is TGTGCCAGCAGCTCCGCATCAACTAATGAAAAACTGTTTTTT. The full variable domain, completed using reference TRBV7-8 and TRBJ1-4, is GAGVSQSPRYKVAKRGQDVALRCDPISGHVSLFWYQQALGQGPEFLTYFQNEAQLDKSGLPSDRFFAERPEGSVSTLKIQRTQQEDSAVYLCASSSASTNEKLFFGSGTQLSVL.

The chain uses TRBV29-1 and TRBJ2-3; possible D gene TRBD1, 5 bases. Trimming pared 5 bases from V and 3 bases from J, leaving 15 bases between. Germline V gene sequence: CDR1 SQVTM, CDR2 ANQGSEA. The CDR3 runs 14 residues. The CDR3 reads CSVRAQGRTDTQYF. The CDR3 DNA follows: TGCAGCGTTCGGGCTCAGGGAAGGACAGATACGCAGTATTTT.

This chain uses TRBV19 with TRBJ1-1, with 7 bases aligning to TRBD1. This CDR3 comprises 13 residues. Germline V gives CDR1 LNHDA, CDR2 SQIVND (reference sequence). V gave up 5 bases and J gave up 4 bases; unmatched junction bases: 4. CDR3 in DNA: TGTGCCAGTAGTCCGACAGGGTTCACTGAAGCTTTCTTT. Protein product: CASSPTGFTEAFF.